This is a list of T cell receptor beta chains from one sample in a study of a mutant IDH1 vaccine in newly diagnosed glioma. Data came from immunoSEQ multiplex PCR; TCRdb stores just in-frame clones and leaves some out. The sample yields under 60,000 clones, over 75% seen once. Their target antigens are unknown. The sequenced sample was PBMCs, obtained from a glioma patient whose treatment included an IDH1 peptide vaccine. The receptors stem from a middle-aged woman with glioma. Some clones in this sample may be carry-over from other donors' samples. The CDR3 runs from the conserved cysteine through the conserved F or W.

J,V,CDR3
TRBJ1-1,TRBV5-1,CASSLDGRPNTEAFF
TRBJ1-1,TRBV6-6,CASSSPTFPHTEAFF
TRBJ2-5,TRBV6-5,CASSYGQGALETQYF
TRBJ2-7,TRBV5-1,CASSLVLGVEQYF
TRBJ1-2,TRBV13,CASLTTGYGYTF
TRBJ1-2,TRBV6-6,CASSYSKGNYGYTF
TRBJ2-3,TRBV29-1,CSFEGTSRSTDTQYF
TRBJ2-1,TRBV7-2,CASSLLAGGSEQFF
TRBJ1-3,TRBV7-2,CASSLAPRDREYSGNTIYF
TRBJ1-2,TRBV2,CASTPSGYGNYGYTF
TRBJ2-4,TRBV5-4,CASSPQRGSDIQYF
TRBJ1-5,TRBV19,CASSGSRTGGSQPQHF
TRBJ2-5,TRBV18,CASSRGTQETQYF
TRBJ2-7,TRBV25-1,CASSPGSRGLYEQYF
TRBJ2-1,TRBV19,CASSMLGYNEQFF
TRBJ2-7,TRBV7-2,CASSLAAGAYEQYF
TRBJ2-1,TRBV15,CATSNYYNEQFF
TRBJ1-1,TRBV29-1,CSVERGWNTEAFF
TRBJ1-2,TRBV6-5,CASSYDIVAGGYTF
TRBJ2-1,TRBV5-6,CASSLTTRDYNEQFF
TRBJ2-3,TRBV5-1,CASSLAMTGDSTDTQYF
TRBJ1-1,TRBV2,CASTLTGANTEAFF
TRBJ2-3,TRBV5-6,CASSSIRDRGRDTQYF
TRBJ2-2,TRBV6-5,CASGGTLNTGELFF
TRBJ2-7,TRBV6-5,CASRLGKKSGGEQYF
TRBJ2-3,TRBV7-9,CASRGRIADRDTQYF
TRBJ2-1,TRBV4-2,CASSQSRQYNEQFF
TRBJ2-7,TRBV6-6,CASSSSTYEQYF
TRBJ2-1,TRBV7-2,CASSLVGTGGTNEQFF
TRBJ1-6,TRBV6-1,CASSVYRDSPLHF
TRBJ2-1,TRBV2,CASSTNAWRGGLMYNEQFF
TRBJ1-4,TRBV7-2,CASSLHRGINEKLFF
TRBJ2-7,TRBV14,CASSQLYEQYF
TRBJ1-1,TRBV6-5,CASSYSWSRGAEAFF
TRBJ2-5,TRBV5-1,CASSLVGETQYF
TRBJ1-2,TRBV30,CAWSAGVGYGYTF
TRBJ2-6,TRBV11-3,CASSLGGGLEANVLTF
TRBJ2-7,TRBV15,CATSRPGQGEPYEQYF
TRBJ2-4,TRBV27,CASSSTGTGPIQYF
TRBJ1-5,TRBV7-9,CASSDPGTVRPQHF
TRBJ1-1,TRBV9,CASSVVLGTEAFF
TRBJ2-7,TRBV27,CASSLWGTGMDEQYF
TRBJ1-1,TRBV30,CAWRTGGGAEAFF
TRBJ1-5,TRBV7-6,CASSLGQGAGNQPQHF
TRBJ1-5,TRBV19,CASLDRGYGSNQPQHF
TRBJ1-5,TRBV9,CASSPGGGRQPQHF
TRBJ2-4,TRBV5-4,CASSLEGAVPYF
TRBJ1-5,TRBV5-1,CASSWGPPGQPQHF
TRBJ2-1,TRBV6-4,CASSRFGYNEQFF
TRBJ2-7,TRBV15,CATSRDGDYEQYF
TRBJ2-1,TRBV7-9,CASSRASGTLVEQFF
TRBJ2-7,TRBV28,CASKTGAIYEQYF
TRBJ2-1,TRBV10-3,CAIKASGGKNEQFF
TRBJ2-7,TRBV7-6,CASSKTDSSYEQYF
TRBJ2-5,TRBV6-1,CASSEASGAQYF
TRBJ2-2,TRBV6-1,CASKPPGLNTGELFF
TRBJ1-2,TRBV6-1,CASSGGSGLRGRTF
TRBJ2-7,TRBV15,CATSRRFGDEQYF
TRBJ1-1,TRBV4-2,CASSQGYNTEAFF